This TCR beta chain emerged from a study of regulatory T cells in long-lasting Graves disease. Study summary: Persistent cases were those of Graves' disease that involved over 5 years of antithyroid drugs with positive TSH receptor antibodies. Whole-study findings and limits: The study found lower TCR diversity in persistent Graves' patients than in newly diagnosed ones.

The time point was: persistent/refractory GD, antithyroid drugs over 5 years with positive TRAb. RNA extracted from PBMCs served as the sequencing template. As collected, the peripheral blood samples measured around 9 milliliters each and went into EDTA tubes. CDR3 regions were amplified by Arm-PCR using iRepertoire HTBI primers to build TCR beta libraries. TCRdb recomputed calls from the multiplex PCR reads with MiXCR, one row per CDR3 protein. Of a few hundred thousand distinct CDR3 sequences detected, around 24% appear once; the ten largest clones hold about 27%. Of note for this clonotype: The antigen remains unidentified.

The source was peripheral blood mononuclear cells (PBMCs), collected when the disease was refractory, from a patient treated with antithyroid drugs. This clonotype originated in a female donor with Graves disease.

CDR3 amino acids: CSARVTHTEAFF. The DNA for the CDR3 is TGCAGTGCTAGAGTCACCCACACTGAAGCTTTCTTT. The chain recombines TRBV20-1 with TRBJ1-1; D call uncertain. V was pared by 1 base and J by 3 bases, with 6 bases between. Germline-derived CDR1 and CDR2 are DFQATT and SNEGSKA (reference sequence). The CDR3 has 12 residues.